This T cell receptor beta chain was recorded in a study of blood T cell repertoires in COVID-19. Overall study context: The United States, Italy and Spain supplied acute and convalescent COVID-19 samples.

Per the authors' pipeline: Amplification of reference gene primers was used by the study to estimate nucleated cell counts. Profiled with immunoSEQ multiplex PCR; TCRdb holds only in-frame clones, not every one. V, J and clone size reflect that table, while D and trimming were determined from the DNA. Here the sample spans just over 300,000 clones, around 91% being singletons. The study counted Cohort 3 donors as recovered given two negative PCRs, clearance, or symptom resolution. Germline-derived CDR1 and CDR2 are MRHNA and SNTAGT. V lost 1 base and J lost 4, with 11 bases in between. The CDR3 is 15 residues long.

The material sequenced was PBMCs or T cells enriched from blood (not recorded which). The receptor's source is a woman in her 40s who had recovered from COVID-19. V and J are TRBV6-4 and TRBJ2-1; D is ambiguous. The CDR3 here is CASSDFSTSYNEQFF. In DNA, the CDR3 is TGTGCCAGCAGTGACTTCTCGACATCATACAATGAGCAGTTCTTC.